This passage covers 6 T cell receptor beta chains from one sample sequenced in a study of identical twins. TCRdb reprocessed the 5' RACE reads with MiXCR, giving one entry per CDR3 protein. The sample has under 300,000 distinct CDR3 sequences, over 13% seen once. The specimen was memory (CD45RO+) T cells sorted from blood. These receptors came from a woman aged 18-29 years in good health.

This clonotype occurred once. The rearrangement joins TRBV5-6 to TRBJ2-1; weak D call: TRBD2 (6 bases). The V end was cut by 1 base, the J end by 3 bases, with 14 bases between. Looked up from germline, CDR1 is SGHDT and CDR2 is YYEEEE. This CDR3 contains 16 residues. The DNA for the CDR3 is TGTGCCAGCAGCTTGTATGGGGGAGGTCTCTACAATGAGCAGTTCTTC. Translating gives CASSLYGGGLYNEQFF.

A few counts support this clonotype. The chain employs TRBV24-1 and TRBJ2-7, with D perhaps matching TRBD1 or TRBD2 (5 bases each). V was cut by 4 bases and J by 0 bases, with 9 bases left in between. This CDR3 region has 14 residues. CDR1 is KGHDR and CDR2 is SFDVKD in the germline V gene. The CDR3 DNA follows: TGTGCCACCAGTGAGGGACGGGGCTCCTACGAGCAGTACTTC. The encoded protein is CATSEGRGSYEQYF.

This clonotype was detected many times. The V gene is TRBV2, the J gene TRBJ2-2; 13 nucleotides match TRBD2. After removal of 6 bases from V and 1 base from J, the junction contained 8 bases not matched to a gene. Germline V gene sequence: CDR1 SNHLY, CDR2 FYNNEI. The CDR3 totals 18 residues. CDR3 residues: CASRHDRTSGGNTGELFF. The CDR3 DNA reads TGTGCCAGCAGACACGATCGGACTAGCGGGGGGAACACCGGGGAGCTGTTTTTT.

The rearrangement uses TRBV28 and TRBJ2-1; D is unresolved. Germline CDR1 and CDR2: MDHEN and SYDVKM. Deletions cut 9 bases from V and 10 bases from J, with 19 bases between. CDR3 length equals 13 residues. Here the CDR3 DNA reads TGTGCCAGGGGCCCCGTGCTCCTCGGGGAGCAGTTCTTC. This codes for CARGPVLLGEQFF. Full variable domain (remainder filled in from reference TRBV28 and TRBJ2-1): DVKVTQSSRYLVKRTGEKVFLECVQDMDHENMFWYRQDPGLGLRLIYFSYDVKMKEKGDIPEGYSVSREKKERFSLILESASTNQTSMYLCARGPVLLGEQFFGPGTRLTVL.

There are a few counts of this clonotype. The chain is built from TRBV2 and TRBJ2-3; D is perhaps TRBD1 or TRBD2 (5 bases each). V was trimmed by 3 bases and J by 11 bases, leaving 18 bases between them. The germline V gene has CDR1 SNHLY and CDR2 FYNNEI. The CDR3 sequence is 14 residues long. The CDR3 here is CASSEVWGAQGQYF. The CDR3 DNA is TGTGCCAGCAGTGAGGTATGGGGAGCCCAGGGGCAGTATTTT.

This clonotype was seen more than once but under ten times. The V call is TRBV20-1, the J call TRBJ2-3; unclear D gene. Trimming removed 7 bases at V and 6 bases at J, with 8 bases between. The CDR3 extends over 10 amino acids. The germline CDR1 and CDR2 sequences are DFQATT and SNEGSKA (reference sequence). The DNA for the CDR3 is TGCAGTGTTAAACGGGATACGCAGTATTTT. This encodes CSVKRDTQYF.